The sequence of this T cell receptor beta chain was determined in a study of blood T cell repertoires in COVID-19. As for the study in general: Two negative PCRs, clearance, or symptom resolution had been documented for recovered Cohort 3 donors. PBMCs, B-cell-depleted T cells, or T cells provided the cDNA or gDNA that made up the material.

In the source study's methods: The authors estimated nucleated cell counts from reference gene primer amplification. Generated by immunoSEQ multiplex PCR, the TCRdb table keeps only in-frame clones and is missing some. D and trimming were read from the DNA, whereas the V and J calls and clone size are those reported in that table. The sample carries approximately 170,000 clones, 70% to 85% recorded once. This clone came up once. Sequenced input: PBMCs or T cells enriched from blood (not recorded which). This receptor was taken from a woman aged 65 to 85 in a cohort exposed to, infected with or recovered from COVID-19 (not recorded which).

The CDR3 region has the DNA TGTGCCATCAGTGGGAAGACTAGCGGGAATGGCAATGAGCAGTTCTTC. Translation gives CAISGKTSGNGNEQFF. The V gene is TRBV10-3, the J gene TRBJ2-1; 11 bases fit TRBD2. The length of the CDR3 is 16 residues. After removal of 4 bases from V and 6 bases from J, the junction contained 8 bases not matched to a gene. The germline V gene encodes CDR1 ENHRY and CDR2 SYGVKD.